This is a list of T cell receptor beta chains from one sample in a study of T cell repertoires in cytomegalovirus infection. TCRdb re-called the reads with MiXCR, one entry per CDR3 protein. The profile shows 65,000 to 85,000 distinct CDR3 sequences, around 27% of them singletons. The antigens for these receptors are not known. Sequencing used CD8+ T cells from cultured PBMCs, obtained from culture after CMV antigen stimulation. The receptors shown here come from a human donor in good health (CMV status not recorded). Some clones in this sample may be carry-over from other donors' samples. Each CDR3 is given with its conserved first and last residue. A D gene is named only where the DNA matches it firmly. Clone size appears in some rows only: once, few, many, or a class for an expanded clone.

TRBJ2-5 NA TRBV5-3 NA TGTGCCAGCAGCTTACGAGGGGGGGCCGAAGAGACCCAGTACTTC CASSLRGGAEETQYF
TRBJ2-1 NA TRBV6-2/TRBV6-3 few TGTGCCAGCAGCCAAGTCCTTCTAGGAGGGTTGTACAATGAGCAGTTCTTC CASSQVLLGGLYNEQFF
TRBJ2-5 NA TRBV11-2 few TGTGCCAGCAGCTCAAGCGGGGAGACCCAGTACTTC CASSSSGETQYF
TRBJ2-7 NA TRBV12-3/TRBV12-4 NA TGTGCCAGCAGTTACGGCACCGGACACGAGCAGTACTTC CASSYGTGHEQYF
TRBJ1-1 NA TRBV7-2 many TGTGCCAGCAGCTTATTGGGGGCAGGGACTGAAGCTTTCTTT CASSLLGAGTEAFF
TRBJ2-7 NA TRBV11-1 many TGTGCCAGCAGCCCCTTCCGTGCGACAACCTACGAGCAGTACTTC CASSPFRATTYEQYF
TRBJ2-7 TRBD2 TRBV20-1 NA TGCAGTGCTAGAGATAAAACTAGCGGCCGACGGTACGAGCAGTACTTC CSARDKTSGRRYEQYF
TRBJ2-1 NA TRBV27 few TGTGCCAGCAGTCCTCAGGGAGGGGGAATTGAGCAGTTCTTC CASSPQGGGIEQFF
TRBJ2-1 TRBD2 TRBV27 once TGTGCCAGCAGTTTGGCTGGACTAGCAAACAATGAGCAGTTCTTC CASSLAGLANNEQFF
TRBJ2-6 NA TRBV5-6 many TGTGCCAGCAGCTTCAAACCAGGGTACTCTGGGGCCAACGTCCTGACTTTC CASSFKPGYSGANVLTF
TRBJ2-3 NA TRBV6-5 few TGTGCCAGCAGTTATGGCTGGGGGGATACGCAGTATTTT CASSYGWGDTQYF
TRBJ1-5 NA TRBV12-3/TRBV12-4 few TGTGCCAGCAAGTTTATGGGGGGGAATCAGCCCCAGCATTTT CASKFMGGNQPQHF
TRBJ1-2 NA TRBV25-1 few TGTGCCAGCACCGCGGACCCGTGGGATGGCTACACCTTC CASTADPWDGYTF
TRBJ2-3 NA TRBV6-2/TRBV6-3 NA TGTGCCAGCAGTTACCTCACAGATACGCAGTATTTT CASSYLTDTQYF
TRBJ1-2 NA TRBV7-9 many TGTGCCAGCAGCCCACGGCGGGTGGGGGGCGACTATGGCTACACCTTC CASSPRRVGGDYGYTF
TRBJ2-5 NA TRBV7-2 many TGTGCCAGCAGCTCTAGCCCCCCTGGCCCGTACCAAGAGACCCAGTACTTC CASSSSPPGPYQETQYF
TRBJ2-1 TRBD2 TRBV7-6 NA TGTGCCAGCAGCTTCCCCACTAGCGAATCCTACAATGAGCAGTTCTTC CASSFPTSESYNEQFF
TRBJ2-2 TRBD2 TRBV7-6 few TGTGCCAGCAGCCCCCGGACTAGCGGGGGGGACGGGGAGCTGTTTTTT CASSPRTSGGDGELFF
TRBJ1-5 TRBD1 TRBV4-1 few TGCGCCAGCAGCCAAGCTGACAGGGGTAATCAGCCCCAGCATTTT CASSQADRGNQPQHF
TRBJ1-4 TRBD1 TRBV6-1 many TGTGCCAGCAGACCCCCGACAGGGGGAAGGGAAAAACTGTTTTTT CASRPPTGGREKLFF
TRBJ2-7 NA TRBV15 NA TGTGCCACCCGAAGCGGTTCAGGCCTAGCGCAGGGGGAGCAGTACTTC CATRSGSGLAQGEQYF
TRBJ2-7 NA TRBV7-6 NA TGTGCCAGCAGCTACCAGGGCAGTTTCTCCTACGAGCAGTACTTC CASSYQGSFSYEQYF
TRBJ2-5 TRBD2 TRBV4-1 few TGCGCCAGCAGCCAAGATGAGTATGAAGGACTAGTTCAAGAGACCCAGTACTTC CASSQDEYEGLVQETQYF
TRBJ2-5 TRBD2 TRBV11-2 few TGTGCCAGCAGCACTTTCGAGACTAGCAACTGGGAGACCCAGTACTTC CASSTFETSNWETQYF
TRBJ1-5 NA TRBV19 NA TGTGCCAGTCTCCGGGACGTATATAGCAATCAGCCCCAGCATTTT CASLRDVYSNQPQHF
TRBJ1-2 TRBD1 TRBV12-3/TRBV12-4 few TGTGCCAGCAGTCCCAGACCGGGACAGACCCCGACTAACTATGGCTACACCTTC CASSPRPGQTPTNYGYTF
TRBJ2-2 TRBD2 TRBV29-1 NA TGCAGCGCTGCGGGGGGGGGAGCCGGGGAGCTGTTTTTT CSAAGGGAGELFF
TRBJ1-1 TRBD1 TRBV4-1 NA TGCGCCAGCAGCCAAGACAGGGGGACCACTGAAGCTTTCTTT CASSQDRGTTEAFF
TRBJ1-4 NA TRBV12-3/TRBV12-4 NA TGTGCCAGCAGTTTTGGCACAGGGGAAAAACTGTTTTTT CASSFGTGEKLFF
TRBJ2-7 TRBD2 TRBV12-3/TRBV12-4 few TGTGCCAGCAGCCCAGCCGGGGGGGGTGCCTACGAGCAGTACTTC CASSPAGGGAYEQYF
TRBJ2-7 TRBD1 TRBV13 NA TGTGCCAGCAGCTTAAGTGGGACAGTCGATTCCCGAGCCTACGAGCAGTGCTTC CASSLSGTVDSRAYEQCF
TRBJ2-1 NA TRBV12-5 many TGTGCTAGTGGTGTCTCTTCAGGGGCGGATGAGCAGTTCTTC CASGVSSGADEQFF
TRBJ2-2 TRBD1 TRBV7-3 NA TGTGCCAGCAGCTCCCCCCGGACAGGGCATAACACCGGGGAGCTGTTTTTT CASSSPRTGHNTGELFF
TRBJ2-7 NA TRBV12-3/TRBV12-4 few TGTGCCAGCAGTTGGGCAAACTCCTACGAGCAGTACTTC CASSWANSYEQYF
TRBJ2-1 NA TRBV4-3 NA TGCGCCAGCAGCCAAGATATCCGAAGCTCCTACAATGAGCAGTTCTTC CASSQDIRSSYNEQFF
TRBJ1-2 NA TRBV19 few TGTGCCAGTAGTATGGGGTTTGCCTATGGCTACACCTTC CASSMGFAYGYTF
TRBJ2-5 TRBD2 TRBV11-2 NA TGTGCCAGCAGCTCGGGGCTTAGCGGGGGCACCCAGTACTTC CASSSGLSGGTQYF
TRBJ2-3 NA TRBV12-3/TRBV12-4 few TGTGCCAGCACCCTTTACCTTAGCACAGATACGCAGTATTTT CASTLYLSTDTQYF
TRBJ2-7 TRBD1 TRBV3-1 NA TGTGCCAGCAGCCCTCGACCGGGACAGGCGCTTTCCTACGAGCAGTACTTC CASSPRPGQALSYEQYF
TRBJ1-1 TRBD1 TRBV19 NA TGTGCCAGTAGTAGACACAGGGGGAACACTGAAGCTTTCTTT CASSRHRGNTEAFF
TRBJ1-4 NA TRBV27 many TGTGCCAGCGGGACCTCTGGGGGGGCGCAGAATGAAAAACTGTTTTTT CASGTSGGAQNEKLFF
TRBJ1-1 NA TRBV5-6 few TGTGCCAGCAGCTTAATTCGGATGGTGAACACTGAAGCTTTCTTT CASSLIRMVNTEAFF
TRBJ2-2 NA TRBV5-8 few TGTGCCAGCAGCCCAAGGTCCAGGGAAGGCGGGGAGCTGTTTTTT CASSPRSREGGELFF
TRBJ1-5 NA TRBV24-1 NA TGTGCCACCAGTGATAGTAGGTCGGATAGCAATCAGCCCCAGCATTTT CATSDSRSDSNQPQHF
TRBJ2-3 TRBD1 TRBV5-1 NA TGCGCCAGCAGCTTGGAAGGCCAGGGGGTAGATACGCAGTATTTT CASSLEGQGVDTQYF
TRBJ2-7 NA TRBV7-2 many TGTGCCAGCAGCACCTCGGGCTCCTACGAGCAGTACTTC CASSTSGSYEQYF
TRBJ1-5 TRBD1 TRBV6-1 few TGTGCCAGCAGTGACACCGCGGACAGGGTAAAAAATCAGCCCCAGCATTTT CASSDTADRVKNQPQHF
TRBJ2-2 NA TRBV19 NA TGTGCCAGTAGGCAAAGGCCCGGAGGGGGACAGAACACCGGGGAGCTGTTTTTT CASRQRPGGGQNTGELFF
TRBJ2-7 NA TRBV5-6 once TGTGCCAGCAGCTTGGTAATCGATAGCTACGAGCAGTACTTC CASSLVIDSYEQYF
TRBJ2-6 NA TRBV27 few TGTGCCAGCAGTTCCCCGGGACCTGGGGCCAACGTCCTGACTTTC CASSSPGPGANVLTF